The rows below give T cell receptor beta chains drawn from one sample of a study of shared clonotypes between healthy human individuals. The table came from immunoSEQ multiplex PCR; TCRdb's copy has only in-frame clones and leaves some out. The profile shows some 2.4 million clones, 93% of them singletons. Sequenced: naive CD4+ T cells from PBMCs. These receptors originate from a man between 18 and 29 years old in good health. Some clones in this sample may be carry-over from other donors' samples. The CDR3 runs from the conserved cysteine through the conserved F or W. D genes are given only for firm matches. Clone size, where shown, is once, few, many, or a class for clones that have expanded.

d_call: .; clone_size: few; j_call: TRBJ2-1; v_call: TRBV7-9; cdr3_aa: CASSLEDNEQFF; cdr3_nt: TGTGCCAGCAGCTTAGAGGACAATGAGCAGTTCTTC
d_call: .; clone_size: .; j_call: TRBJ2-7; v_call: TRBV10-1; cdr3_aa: CASTSSGSYEQYF; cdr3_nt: TGCGCCAGCACCAGCTCGGGATCCTACGAGCAGTACTTC
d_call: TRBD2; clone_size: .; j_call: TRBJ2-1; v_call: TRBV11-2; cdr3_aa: CASSQGTSGRAYNEQFF; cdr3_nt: TGTGCCAGCAGCCAGGGGACTAGCGGGAGGGCCTACAATGAGCAGTTCTTC
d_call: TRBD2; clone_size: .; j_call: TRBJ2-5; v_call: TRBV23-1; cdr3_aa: CASSHGGEGEQPQETQYF; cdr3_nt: TGCGCCAGCAGTCACGGGGGGGAAGGGGAACAGCCACAAGAGACCCAGTACTTC
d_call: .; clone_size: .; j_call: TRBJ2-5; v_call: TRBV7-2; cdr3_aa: CASSLARGETQYF; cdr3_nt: TGTGCCAGCAGCTTAGCCCGGGGAGAGACCCAGTACTTC
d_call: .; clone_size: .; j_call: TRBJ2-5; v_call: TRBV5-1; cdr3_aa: CASSLEGSETQYF; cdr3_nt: TGCGCCAGCAGCTTGGAAGGGTCAGAGACCCAGTACTTC
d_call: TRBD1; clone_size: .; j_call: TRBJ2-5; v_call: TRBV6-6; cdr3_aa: CASRKQGVETQYF; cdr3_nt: TGTGCCAGCAGGAAACAGGGGGTGGAGACCCAGTACTTC
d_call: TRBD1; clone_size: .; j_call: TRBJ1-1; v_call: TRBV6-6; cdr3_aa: CASRPADREGTEAFF; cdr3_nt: TGTGCCAGCAGACCAGCGGACAGGGAGGGCACTGAAGCTTTCTTT
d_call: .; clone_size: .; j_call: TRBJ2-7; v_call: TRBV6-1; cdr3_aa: CASSRGGTVYEQYF; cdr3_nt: TGTGCCAGCAGTAGGGGCGGGACGGTCTACGAGCAGTACTTC
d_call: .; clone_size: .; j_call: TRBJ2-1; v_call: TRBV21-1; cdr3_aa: CASSKVAAGVSSYNEQFF; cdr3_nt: TGTGCCAGCAGCAAAGTTGCTGCAGGGGTGAGCTCCTACAATGAGCAGTTCTTC
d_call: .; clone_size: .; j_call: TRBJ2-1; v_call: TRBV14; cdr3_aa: CASSQVFRRINEQFF; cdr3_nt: TGTGCCAGCAGCCAAGTATTTCGCAGGATCAATGAGCAGTTCTTC
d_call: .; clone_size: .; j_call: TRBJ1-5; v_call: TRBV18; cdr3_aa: CASSPNPGPDQPQHF; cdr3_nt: TGTGCCAGCTCACCCAACCCAGGTCCGGATCAGCCCCAGCATTTT
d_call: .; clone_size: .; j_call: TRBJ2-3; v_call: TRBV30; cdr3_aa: CAWSVSDRKGTQYF; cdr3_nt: TGTGCCTGGAGTGTATCAGACCGTAAGGGTACGCAGTATTTT
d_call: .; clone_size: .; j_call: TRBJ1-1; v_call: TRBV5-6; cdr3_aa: CASSGDNRGNTEAFF; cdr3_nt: TGTGCCAGCAGCGGTGACAATAGGGGGAACACTGAAGCTTTCTTT
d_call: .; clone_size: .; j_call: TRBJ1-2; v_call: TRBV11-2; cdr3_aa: CASSYRQTNYGYTF; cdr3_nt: TGTGCCAGCAGTTACCGGCAGACTAACTATGGCTACACCTTC
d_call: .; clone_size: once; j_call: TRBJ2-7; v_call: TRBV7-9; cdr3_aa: CASAIRDEQYF; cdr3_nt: TGTGCCAGCGCGATCAGGGACGAGCAGTACTTC
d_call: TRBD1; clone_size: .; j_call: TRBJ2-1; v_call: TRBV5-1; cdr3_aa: CASSFRDRSYNEQFF; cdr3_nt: TGCGCCAGCAGCTTCCGGGACAGGAGCTACAATGAGCAGTTCTTC
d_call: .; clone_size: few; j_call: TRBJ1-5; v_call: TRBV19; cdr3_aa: CASRGPGGNQPQHF; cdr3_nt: TGTGCCAGTCGAGGACCGGGTGGCAATCAGCCCCAGCATTTT
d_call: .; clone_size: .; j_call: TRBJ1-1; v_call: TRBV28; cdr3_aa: CASLTRAEAFF; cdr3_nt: TGTGCCAGCTTGACTAGAGCTGAAGCTTTCTTT
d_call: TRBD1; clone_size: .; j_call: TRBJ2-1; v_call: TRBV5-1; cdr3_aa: CASSFGTGGYNEQFF; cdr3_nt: TGCGCCAGCAGCTTCGGGACAGGGGGTTACAATGAGCAGTTCTTC
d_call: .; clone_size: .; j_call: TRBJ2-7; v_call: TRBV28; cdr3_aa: CASSPLMWADNEQYF; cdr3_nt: TGTGCCAGCAGTCCCTTGATGTGGGCAGACAACGAGCAGTACTTC
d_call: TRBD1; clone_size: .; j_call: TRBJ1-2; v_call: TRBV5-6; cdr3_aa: CASSAIGLQGASGGYTF; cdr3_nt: TGTGCCAGCAGCGCTATTGGACTACAGGGGGCGTCCGGTGGCTACACCTTC
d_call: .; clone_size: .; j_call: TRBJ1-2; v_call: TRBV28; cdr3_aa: CASRQTRGNNYGYTF; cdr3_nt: TGTGCCAGCAGACAAACCCGGGGAAATAACTATGGCTACACCTTC
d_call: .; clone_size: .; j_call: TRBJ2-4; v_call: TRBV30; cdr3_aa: CAWSVRVDIQYF; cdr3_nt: TGTGCCTGGAGTGTAAGGGTGGACATTCAGTACTTC
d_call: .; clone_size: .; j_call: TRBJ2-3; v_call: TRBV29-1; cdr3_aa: CSGNRDTTQYF; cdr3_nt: TGCAGCGGGAACCGGGACACCACGCAGTATTTT
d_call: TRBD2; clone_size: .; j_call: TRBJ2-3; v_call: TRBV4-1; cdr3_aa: CASSRGIAGGSVDTQYF; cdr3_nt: TGCGCCAGCAGCCGAGGCATAGCGGGAGGGTCTGTAGATACGCAGTATTTT
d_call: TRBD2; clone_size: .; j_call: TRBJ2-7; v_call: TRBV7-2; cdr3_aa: CASSLSGRGYEQYF; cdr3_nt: TGTGCCAGCAGCTTAAGCGGGAGAGGGTACGAGCAGTACTTC
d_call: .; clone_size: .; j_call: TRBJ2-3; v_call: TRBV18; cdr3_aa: CASSQGGRITSTDTQYF; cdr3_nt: TGTGCCAGCTCACAGGGCGGCAGGATAACTAGCACAGATACGCAGTATTTT
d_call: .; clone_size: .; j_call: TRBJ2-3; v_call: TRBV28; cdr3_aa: CASKGTDTQYF; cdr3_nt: TGTGCCAGCAAAGGGACAGATACGCAGTATTTT
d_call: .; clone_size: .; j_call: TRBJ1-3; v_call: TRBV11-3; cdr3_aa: CASSFDSSGNTIYF; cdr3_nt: TGTGCCAGCAGTTTCGACAGCTCTGGAAACACCATATATTTT
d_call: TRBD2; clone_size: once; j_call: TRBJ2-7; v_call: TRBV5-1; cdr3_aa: CASSLAGVAGVHEQYF; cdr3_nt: TGCGCCAGCAGCTTGGCCGGGGTAGCGGGAGTCCACGAGCAGTACTTC
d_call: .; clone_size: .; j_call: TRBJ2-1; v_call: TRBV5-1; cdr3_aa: CASSIGGAEMNEQFF; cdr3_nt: TGCGCCAGCAGCATCGGGGGCGCAGAGATGAATGAGCAGTTCTTC
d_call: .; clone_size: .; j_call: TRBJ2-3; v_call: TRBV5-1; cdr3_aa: CASSLDRGDTQYF; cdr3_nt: TGCGCCAGCAGCTTGGACCGGGGAGATACGCAGTATTTT
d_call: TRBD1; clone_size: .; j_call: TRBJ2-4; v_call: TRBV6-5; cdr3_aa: CASSRTGLSKNIQYF; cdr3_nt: TGTGCCAGCAGTAGGACAGGGTTGTCCAAAAACATTCAGTACTTC
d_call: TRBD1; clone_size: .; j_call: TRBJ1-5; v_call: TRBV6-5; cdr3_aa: CASSSDRGLWQPQHF; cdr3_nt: TGTGCCAGCAGCTCGGACAGGGGGCTATGGCAGCCCCAGCATTTT
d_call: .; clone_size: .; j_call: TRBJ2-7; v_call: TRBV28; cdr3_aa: CASSPPEGQAYEQYF; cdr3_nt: TGTGCCAGCAGTCCTCCTGAGGGACAAGCCTACGAGCAGTACTTC
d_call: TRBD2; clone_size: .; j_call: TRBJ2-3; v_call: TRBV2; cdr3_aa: CASSEGLAADTQYF; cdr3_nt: TGTGCCAGCAGTGAGGGACTAGCGGCAGATACGCAGTATTTT
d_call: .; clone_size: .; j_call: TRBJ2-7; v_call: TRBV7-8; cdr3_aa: CASSRTAPAYEQYF; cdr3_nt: TGTGCCAGCAGCCGGACAGCCCCAGCCTACGAGCAGTACTTC
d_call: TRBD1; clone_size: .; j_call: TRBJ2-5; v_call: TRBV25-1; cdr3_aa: CASSGQGGKETQYF; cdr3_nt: TGTGCCAGCAGTGGACAGGGGGGGAAAGAGACCCAGTACTTC
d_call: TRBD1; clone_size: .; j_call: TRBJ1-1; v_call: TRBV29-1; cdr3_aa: CSAGGQGTEAFF; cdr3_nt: TGCAGTGCAGGGGGGCAGGGCACTGAAGCTTTCTTT